Listed below are T cell receptor beta chains from one sample, sequenced in a study of T cell responses to AZD1222 COVID-19 vaccine. Using immunoSEQ multiplex PCR, the repertoire was profiled, and TCRdb retains in-frame clones only, with some absent. This sample has 150,000 to 200,000 clones, with 75% to 90% found just once. Sequenced material: peripheral blood, taken 28 days after the second dose of the MenACWY control vaccine. Source of these receptors: an adult who received the MenACWY meningococcal vaccine as a control. The conserved cysteine and the conserved F or W are not part of the CDR3 here. The size entry is marked missing in some rows and otherwise reads once, few, many or a size class.

abundance	v_gene	len	j_gene	CDR3aa
.	TRBV5-1	12	TRBJ2-1	ASSARTSGAGQF
.	TRBV28	11	TRBJ1-4	ASKGGPNEKLF
few	TRBV3-1/TRBV3-2	13	TRBJ1-5	ASSQATGPSWPQH
.	TRBV27	15	TRBJ2-5	ASSPNRLAGGPGTQY
.	TRBV4-3	14	TRBJ2-7	ASSQEAGGSSYEQY
.	TRBV27	14	TRBJ2-6	ASSLATSSGANVLT
.	TRBV5-6	12	TRBJ2-7	ASSEIQGRGEQY
.	TRBV10-2	13	TRBJ2-1	ASSPGGSSYNEQF
.	TRBV9	16	TRBJ2-2	ASSPRTSGVLTSGELF
.	TRBV28	11	TRBJ1-1	ASSLMMGRRAF
.	TRBV11-2	12	TRBJ2-7	ASSLAWWSYEQY
.	TRBV28	13	TRBJ2-3	ASSRRRGLTDTQY
.	TRBV19	13	TRBJ1-5	ASSGVVESNQPQH
.	TRBV30	10	TRBJ2-7	AWSEWGNEQY
.	TRBV7-9	12	TRBJ1-2	ASSLVASNYGYT
.	TRBV28	11	TRBJ1-5	ASRTGGEQPQH
.	TRBV10-3	9	TRBJ2-3	AISERLSQY
.	TRBV19	13	TRBJ2-5	ASTAGPDSFKTQY
.	TRBV7-9	12	TRBJ2-1	ASSYGQGTDEQF
.	TRBV19	11	TRBJ1-1	ASSSNLGTEAF
once	TRBV19	13	TRBJ1-5	ASSRPTGRDQPQH
.	TRBV5-4	11	TRBJ2-2	ASSSGQVGELF
.	TRBV28	12	TRBJ2-5	ASSFPGGRETQY
few	TRBV19	15	TRBJ1-4	ASNKSPDSSRGEKLF
.	TRBV12-3/TRBV12-4	11	TRBJ1-5	ASSLAGNQPQH
.	TRBV28	15	TRBJ2-7	ASSSGGIISSSYEQY
.	TRBV5-1	12	TRBJ1-1	ASRSTGGGTEAF
once	TRBV27	13	TRBJ2-1	ASKSTGTGALKQF
.	TRBV29-1	11	TRBJ1-1	SVEGRLNTEAF
.	TRBV7-2	12	TRBJ1-3	ASSPPIRGNTIY
.	TRBV30	11	TRBJ1-3	AWSRGSGNTIY
.	TRBV7-9	13	TRBJ2-1	ASSLRGTLTNEQF
.	TRBV11-2	13	TRBJ2-5	ASTVGQVAQETQY
.	TRBV2	13	TRBJ2-2	ASRGGKGATGELF
.	TRBV5-5	11	TRBJ2-5	ASSLVREETQY
.	TRBV27	16	TRBJ2-2	ASSSSILAGGYTGELF
few	TRBV2	13	TRBJ1-5	ASSGPGGEIQPQH
.	TRBV6-5	10	TRBJ1-1	ASRPFDTEAF
.	TRBV18	14	TRBJ1-2	ASSPQGANDNYGYT
.	TRBV19	14	TRBJ2-2	ASSPKGSGRSGELF
.	TRBV2	12	TRBJ1-6	ASSERDSNSPLH
.	TRBV9	12	TRBJ2-7	ASSGGDRGYEQY
.	TRBV18	15	TRBJ1-1	ASSGSAGENLNTEAF
.	TRBV28	12	TRBJ2-7	ASTPPGGVGEQY
.	TRBV28	13	TRBJ2-1	ASSLITSVSNEQF
once	TRBV4-3	13	TRBJ2-7	ASSQVGTGYYEQY
once	TRBV27	13	TRBJ1-4	ASSLQRSTNEKLF
.	TRBV2	13	TRBJ1-4	ASRTGGTTNEKLF